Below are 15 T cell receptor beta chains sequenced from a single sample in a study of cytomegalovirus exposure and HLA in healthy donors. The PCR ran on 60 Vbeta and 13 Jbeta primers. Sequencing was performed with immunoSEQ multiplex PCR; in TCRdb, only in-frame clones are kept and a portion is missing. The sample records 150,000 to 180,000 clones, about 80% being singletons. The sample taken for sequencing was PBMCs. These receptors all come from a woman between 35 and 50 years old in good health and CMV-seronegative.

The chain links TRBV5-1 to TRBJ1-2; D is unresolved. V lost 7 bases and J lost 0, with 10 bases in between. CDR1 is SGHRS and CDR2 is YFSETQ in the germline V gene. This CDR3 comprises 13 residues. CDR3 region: CASGTDSNYGYTF. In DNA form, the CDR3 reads TGCGCCAGCGGTACGGACTCTAACTATGGCTACACCTTC. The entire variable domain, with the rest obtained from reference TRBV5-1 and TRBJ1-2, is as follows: KAGVTQTPRYLIKTRGQQVTLSCSPISGHRSVSWYQQTPGQGLQFLFEYFSETQRNKGNFPGRFSGRQFSNSRSEMNVSTLELGDSALYLCASGTDSNYGYTFGSGTRLTVV.

In DNA form, the CDR3 reads TGCGCCAGCAGTGAGGAAGGACTAGCGGGAGGCATCAGGTTCTTC. Amino acids: CASSEEGLAGGIRFF. The chain couples TRBV10-1 to TRBJ2-1; 14 positions agree with TRBD2. Germline CDR1 is WNHNN and CDR2 is SYGVQD (reference sequence). Trimming at V came to 2 bases and at J to 15 bases, leaving 9 bases not matched to a gene. The CDR3 contains 15 residues.

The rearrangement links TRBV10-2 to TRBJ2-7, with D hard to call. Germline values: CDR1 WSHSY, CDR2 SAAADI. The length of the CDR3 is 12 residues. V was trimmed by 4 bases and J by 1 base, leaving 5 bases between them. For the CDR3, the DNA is TGCGCCAGCAGTGCCGAGTCCTACGAGCAGTACTTC. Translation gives CASSAESYEQYF.

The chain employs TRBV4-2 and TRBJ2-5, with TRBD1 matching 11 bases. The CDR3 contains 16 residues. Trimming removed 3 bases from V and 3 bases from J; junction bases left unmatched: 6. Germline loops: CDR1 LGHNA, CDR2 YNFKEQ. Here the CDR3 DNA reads TGTGCCAGCAGCCATGGGACAGGGGGTAGTGAAGAGACCCAGTACTTC. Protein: CASSHGTGGSEETQYF.

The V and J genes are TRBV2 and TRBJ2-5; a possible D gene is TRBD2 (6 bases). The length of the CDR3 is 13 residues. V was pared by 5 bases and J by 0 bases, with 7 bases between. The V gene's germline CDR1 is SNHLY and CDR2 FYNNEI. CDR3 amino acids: CASSREYQETQYF. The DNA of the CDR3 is TGTGCCAGCAGTCGGGAGTACCAAGAGACCCAGTACTTC. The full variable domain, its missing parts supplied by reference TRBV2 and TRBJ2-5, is EPEVTQTPSHQVTQMGQEVILRCVPISNHLYFYWYRQILGQKVEFLVSFYNNEISEKSEIFDDQFSVERPDGSNFTLKIRSTKLEDSAMYFCASSREYQETQYFGPGTRLLVL.

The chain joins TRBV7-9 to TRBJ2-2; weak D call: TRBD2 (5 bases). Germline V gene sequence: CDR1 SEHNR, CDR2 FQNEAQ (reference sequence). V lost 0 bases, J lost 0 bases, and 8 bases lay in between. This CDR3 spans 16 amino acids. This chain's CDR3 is CASSLAHGANTGELFF. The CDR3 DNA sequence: TGTGCCAGCAGCTTAGCGCACGGGGCGAACACCGGGGAGCTGTTTTTT.

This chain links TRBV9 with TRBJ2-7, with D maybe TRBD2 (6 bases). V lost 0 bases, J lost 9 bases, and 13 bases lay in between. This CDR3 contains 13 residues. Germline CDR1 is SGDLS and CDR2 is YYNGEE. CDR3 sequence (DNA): TGTGCCAGCAGCGTAGAGCTTCAGGGAGGGCAGTACTTC. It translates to CASSVELQGGQYF.

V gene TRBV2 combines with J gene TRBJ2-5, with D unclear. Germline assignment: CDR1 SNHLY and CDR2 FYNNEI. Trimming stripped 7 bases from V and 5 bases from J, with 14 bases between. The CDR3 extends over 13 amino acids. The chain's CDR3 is CASNTIMVETQYF. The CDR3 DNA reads TGTGCCAGCAACACGATAATGGTGGAGACCCAGTACTTC.

CDR3 DNA: TGCGCCAGCAGTGAGACTTCATCGCCGGGCCTTGAGGGAGCGGTTAGCAATCAGCCCCAGCATTTT. Its translation: CASSETSSPGLEGAVSNQPQHF. The V gene is TRBV10-1, the J gene TRBJ1-5; no firm D call. The CDR3 sequence is 22 residues long. Trimming left V 2 bases short and J 0 bases short, with 29 bases between. Germline V gene sequence: CDR1 WNHNN, CDR2 SYGVQD (reference sequence).

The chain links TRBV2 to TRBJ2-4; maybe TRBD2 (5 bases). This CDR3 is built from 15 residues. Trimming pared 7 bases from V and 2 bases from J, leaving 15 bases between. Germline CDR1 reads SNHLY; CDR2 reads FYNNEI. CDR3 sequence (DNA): TGTGCCAGCAAGCCTCCGGAGGAATCCAAAAACATTCAGTACTTC. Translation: CASKPPEESKNIQYF.

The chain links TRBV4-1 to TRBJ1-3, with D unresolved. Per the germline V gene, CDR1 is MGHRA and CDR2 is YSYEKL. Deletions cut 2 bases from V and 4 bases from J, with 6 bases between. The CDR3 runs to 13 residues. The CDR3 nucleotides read TGCGCCAGCAGCCAACTAAGCGGAAACACCATATATTTT. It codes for CASSQLSGNTIYF.

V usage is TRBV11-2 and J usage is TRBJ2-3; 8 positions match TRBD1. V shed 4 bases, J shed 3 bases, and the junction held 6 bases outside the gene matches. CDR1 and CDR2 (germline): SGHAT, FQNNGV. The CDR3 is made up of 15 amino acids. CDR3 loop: CASSSRTGYTDTQYF. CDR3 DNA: TGTGCCAGCAGCTCCCGGACAGGGTATACAGATACGCAGTATTTT.

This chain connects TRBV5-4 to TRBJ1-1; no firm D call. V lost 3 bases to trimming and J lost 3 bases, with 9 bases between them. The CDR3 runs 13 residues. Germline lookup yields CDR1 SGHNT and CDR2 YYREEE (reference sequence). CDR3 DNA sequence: TGTGCCAGCAGCTGGATGGAGGACACTGAAGCTTTCTTT. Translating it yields CASSWMEDTEAFF.

The CDR3 sequence: CASSLEGSVTEQFF. The CDR3 nucleotides read TGTGCCAGCAGCCTAGAGGGTAGCGTGACTGAGCAGTTCTTC. The V call is TRBV7-2, the J call TRBJ2-1; the D gene is possibly TRBD2 (5 bases). Deletions cut 5 bases from V and 9 bases from J, with 17 bases between. This CDR3 region has 14 residues. Germline CDR1 is SGHTA and CDR2 is FQGNSA.

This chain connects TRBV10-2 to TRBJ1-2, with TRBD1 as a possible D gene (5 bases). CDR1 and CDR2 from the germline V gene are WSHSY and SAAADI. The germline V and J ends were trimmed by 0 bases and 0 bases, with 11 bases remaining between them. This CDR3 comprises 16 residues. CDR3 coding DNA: TGCGCCAGCAGTGAGTCGGCAGGGCCAGCTAACTATGGCTACACCTTC. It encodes CASSESAGPANYGYTF.